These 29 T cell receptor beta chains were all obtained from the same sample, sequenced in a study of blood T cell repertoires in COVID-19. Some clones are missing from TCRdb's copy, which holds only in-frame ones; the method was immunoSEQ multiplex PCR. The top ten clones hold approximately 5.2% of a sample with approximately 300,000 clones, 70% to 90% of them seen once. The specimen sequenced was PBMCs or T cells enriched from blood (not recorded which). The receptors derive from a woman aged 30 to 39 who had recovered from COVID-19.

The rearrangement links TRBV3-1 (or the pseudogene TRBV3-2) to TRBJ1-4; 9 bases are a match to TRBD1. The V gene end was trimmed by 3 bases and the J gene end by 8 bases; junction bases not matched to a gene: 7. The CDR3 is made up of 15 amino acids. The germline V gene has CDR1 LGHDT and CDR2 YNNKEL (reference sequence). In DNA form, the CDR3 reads TGTGCCAGCAGCCAGCAGACAGGGGGTTGGGAAAAACTGTTTTTT. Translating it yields CASSQQTGGWEKLFF.

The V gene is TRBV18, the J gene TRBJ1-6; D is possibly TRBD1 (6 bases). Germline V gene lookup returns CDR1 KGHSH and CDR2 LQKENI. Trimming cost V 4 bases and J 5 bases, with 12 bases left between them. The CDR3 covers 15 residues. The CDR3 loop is CASSLRTENNSPLHF. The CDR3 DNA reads TGTGCCAGCTCACTACGGACAGAGAATAATTCACCCCTCCACTTT.

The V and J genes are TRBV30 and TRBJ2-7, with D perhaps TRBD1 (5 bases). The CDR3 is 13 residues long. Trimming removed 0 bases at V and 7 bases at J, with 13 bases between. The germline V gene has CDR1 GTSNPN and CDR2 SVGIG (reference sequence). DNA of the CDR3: TGTGCCTGGAGTGTACCCCCAGGGTTGGAGCAGTACTTC. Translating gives CAWSVPPGLEQYF.

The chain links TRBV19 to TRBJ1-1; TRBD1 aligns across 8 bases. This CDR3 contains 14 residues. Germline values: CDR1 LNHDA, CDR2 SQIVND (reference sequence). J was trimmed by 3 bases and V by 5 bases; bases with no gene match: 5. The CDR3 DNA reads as TGTGCCAGTAGTCCTTCAGGGGGCCACACTGAAGCTTTCTTT. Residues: CASSPSGGHTEAFF.

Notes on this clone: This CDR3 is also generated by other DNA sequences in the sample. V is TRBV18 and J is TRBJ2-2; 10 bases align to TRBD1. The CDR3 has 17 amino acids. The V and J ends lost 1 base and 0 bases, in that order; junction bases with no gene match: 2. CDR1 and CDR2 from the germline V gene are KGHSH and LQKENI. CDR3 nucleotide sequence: TGTGCCAGCTCACCACGCGGGACAGGGGCGAACACCGGGGAGCTGTTTTTT. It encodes CASSPRGTGANTGELFF.

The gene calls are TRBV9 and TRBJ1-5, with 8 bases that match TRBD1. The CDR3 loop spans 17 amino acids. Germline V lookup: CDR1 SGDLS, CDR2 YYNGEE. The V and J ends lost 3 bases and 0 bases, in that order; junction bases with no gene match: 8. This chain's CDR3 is CASSGGTGLPSNQPQHF. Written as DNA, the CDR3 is TGTGCCAGCAGCGGGGGGACAGGCCTTCCTAGCAATCAGCCCCAGCATTTT.

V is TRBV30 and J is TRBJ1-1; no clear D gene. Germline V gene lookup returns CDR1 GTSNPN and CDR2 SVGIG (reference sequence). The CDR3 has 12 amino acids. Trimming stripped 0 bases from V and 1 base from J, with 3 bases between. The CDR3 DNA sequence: TGTGCCTGGAGTGTCTCGAACACTGAAGCTTTCTTT. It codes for CAWSVSNTEAFF.

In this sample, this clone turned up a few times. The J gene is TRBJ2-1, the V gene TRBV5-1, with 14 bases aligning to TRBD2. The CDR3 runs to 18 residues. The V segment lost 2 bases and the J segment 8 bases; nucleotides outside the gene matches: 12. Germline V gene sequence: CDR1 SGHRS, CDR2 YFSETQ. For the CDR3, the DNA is TGCGCCAGCAGCTTCAGGACTAGCGGGGGGACCTACTCCCATGAGCAGTTCTTC. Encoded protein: CASSFRTSGGTYSHEQFF.

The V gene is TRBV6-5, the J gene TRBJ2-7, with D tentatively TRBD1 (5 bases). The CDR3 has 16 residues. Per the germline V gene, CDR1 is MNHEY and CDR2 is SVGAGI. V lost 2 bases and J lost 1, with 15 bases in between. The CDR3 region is CASSYIGQGRSYEQYF. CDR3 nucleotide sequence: TGTGCCAGCAGTTACATAGGGCAGGGAAGGTCCTACGAGCAGTACTTC.

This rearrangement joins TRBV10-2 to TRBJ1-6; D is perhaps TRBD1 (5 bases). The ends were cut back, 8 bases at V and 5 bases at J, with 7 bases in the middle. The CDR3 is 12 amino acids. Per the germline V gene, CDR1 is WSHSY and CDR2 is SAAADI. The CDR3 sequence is CASGGDNSPLHF. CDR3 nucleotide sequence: TGCGCCAGCGGAGGGGATAATTCACCCCTCCACTTT.

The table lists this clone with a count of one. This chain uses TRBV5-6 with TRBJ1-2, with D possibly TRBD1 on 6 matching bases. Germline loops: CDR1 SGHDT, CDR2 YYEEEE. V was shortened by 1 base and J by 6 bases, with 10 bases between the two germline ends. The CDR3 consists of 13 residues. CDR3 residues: CASSLIQGHGYTF. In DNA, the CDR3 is TGTGCCAGCAGCTTGATACAGGGACATGGCTACACCTTC.

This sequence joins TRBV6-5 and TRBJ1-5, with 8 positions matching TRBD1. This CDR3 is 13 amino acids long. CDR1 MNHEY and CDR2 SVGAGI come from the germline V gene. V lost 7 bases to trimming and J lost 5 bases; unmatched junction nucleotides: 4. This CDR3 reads CASTPDRDQPQHF. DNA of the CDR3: TGTGCCAGCACCCCGGACAGGGATCAGCCCCAGCATTTT.

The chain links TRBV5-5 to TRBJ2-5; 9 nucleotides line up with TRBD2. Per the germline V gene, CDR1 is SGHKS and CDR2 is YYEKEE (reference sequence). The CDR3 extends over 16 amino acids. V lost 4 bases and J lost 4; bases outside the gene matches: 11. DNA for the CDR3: TGTGCCAGCAGCCCGTGGGTTAGCGGGGGCCGAGAGACCCAGTACTTC. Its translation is CASSPWVSGGRETQYF.

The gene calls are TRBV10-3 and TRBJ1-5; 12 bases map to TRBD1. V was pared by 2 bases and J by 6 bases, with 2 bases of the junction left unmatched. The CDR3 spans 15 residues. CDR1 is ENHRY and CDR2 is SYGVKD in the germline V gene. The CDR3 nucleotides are TGTGCCATCAGTGAGCCGGGACAGGGGGCTCAGCCCCAGCATTTT. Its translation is CAISEPGQGAQPQHF.

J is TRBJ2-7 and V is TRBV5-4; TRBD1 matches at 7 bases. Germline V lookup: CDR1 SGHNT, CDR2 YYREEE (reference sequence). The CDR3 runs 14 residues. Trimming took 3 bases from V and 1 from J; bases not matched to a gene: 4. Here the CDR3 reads CASSYRQGSYEQYF. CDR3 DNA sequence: TGTGCCAGCAGCTACAGACAGGGTTCCTACGAGCAGTACTTC.

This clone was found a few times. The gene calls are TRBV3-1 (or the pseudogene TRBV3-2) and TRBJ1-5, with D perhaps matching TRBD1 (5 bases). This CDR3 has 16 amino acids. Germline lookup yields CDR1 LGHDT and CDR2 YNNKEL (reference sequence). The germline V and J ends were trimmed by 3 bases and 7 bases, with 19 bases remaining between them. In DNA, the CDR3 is TGTGCCAGCAGCCATGAACCCAGGGCCACGAGGCAGCCCCAGCATTTT. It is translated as CASSHEPRATRQPQHF.

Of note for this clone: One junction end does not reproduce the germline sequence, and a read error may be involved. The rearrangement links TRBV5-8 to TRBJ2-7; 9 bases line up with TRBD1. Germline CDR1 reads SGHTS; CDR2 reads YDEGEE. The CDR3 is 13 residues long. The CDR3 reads CASSHSRGQGGAF. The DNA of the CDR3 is TGTGCCAGCAGCCACTCGAGGGGACAGGGTGGCGCCTTC.

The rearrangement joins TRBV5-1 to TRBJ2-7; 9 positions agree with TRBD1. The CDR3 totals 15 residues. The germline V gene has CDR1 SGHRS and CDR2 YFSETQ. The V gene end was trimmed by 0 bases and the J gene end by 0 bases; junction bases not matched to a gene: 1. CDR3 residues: CASSLEQGASYEQYF. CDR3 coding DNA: TGCGCCAGCAGCTTGGAACAGGGGGCCTCCTACGAGCAGTACTTC.

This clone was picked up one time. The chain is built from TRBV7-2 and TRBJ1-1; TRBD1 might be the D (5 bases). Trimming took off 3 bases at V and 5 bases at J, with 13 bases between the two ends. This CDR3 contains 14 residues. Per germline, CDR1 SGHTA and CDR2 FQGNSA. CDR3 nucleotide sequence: TGTGCCAGCAGCTTTACCGACAGTCGGACTGAAGCTTTCTTT. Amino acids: CASSFTDSRTEAFF. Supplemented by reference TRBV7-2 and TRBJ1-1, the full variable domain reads GAGVSQSPSNKVTEKGKDVELRCDPISGHTALYWYRQSLGQGLEFLIYFQGNSAPDKSGLPSDRFSAERTGGSVSTLTIQRTQQEDSAVYLCASSFTDSRTEAFFGQGTRLTVV.

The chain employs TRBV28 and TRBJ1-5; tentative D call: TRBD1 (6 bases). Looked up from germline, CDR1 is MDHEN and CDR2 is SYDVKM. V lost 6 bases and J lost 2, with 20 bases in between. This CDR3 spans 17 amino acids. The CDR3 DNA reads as TGTGCCAGCAGGGGGGGGCTTCTACGTGGAGGCAATCAGCCCCAGCATTTT. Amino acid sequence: CASRGGLLRGGNQPQHF.

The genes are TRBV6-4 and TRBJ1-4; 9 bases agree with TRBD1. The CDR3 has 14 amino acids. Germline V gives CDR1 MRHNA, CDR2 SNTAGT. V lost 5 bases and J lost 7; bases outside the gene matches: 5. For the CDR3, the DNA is TGTGCCAGCAGTACAGGGGGCCAGGGTGAAAAACTGTTTTTT. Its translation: CASSTGGQGEKLFF.

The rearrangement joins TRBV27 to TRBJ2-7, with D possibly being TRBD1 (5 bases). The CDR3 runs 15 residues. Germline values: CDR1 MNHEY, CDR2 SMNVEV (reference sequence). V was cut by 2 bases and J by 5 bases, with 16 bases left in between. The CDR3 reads CASSLVAGLVHEQYF. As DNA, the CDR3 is TGTGCCAGCAGTTTAGTGGCAGGGCTTGTCCACGAGCAGTACTTC.

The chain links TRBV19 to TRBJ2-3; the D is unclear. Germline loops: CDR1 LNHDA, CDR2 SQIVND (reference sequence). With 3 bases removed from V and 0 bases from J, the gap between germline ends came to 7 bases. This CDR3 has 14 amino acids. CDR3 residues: CASSMRKSTDTQYF. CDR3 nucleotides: TGTGCCAGTAGTATGCGAAAAAGCACAGATACGCAGTATTTT. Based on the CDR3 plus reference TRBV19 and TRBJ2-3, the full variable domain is DGGITQSPKYLFRKEGQNVTLSCEQNLNHDAMYWYRQDPGQGLRLIYYSQIVNDFQKGDIAEGYSVSREKKESFPLTVTSAQKNPTAFYLCASSMRKSTDTQYFGPGTRLTVL.

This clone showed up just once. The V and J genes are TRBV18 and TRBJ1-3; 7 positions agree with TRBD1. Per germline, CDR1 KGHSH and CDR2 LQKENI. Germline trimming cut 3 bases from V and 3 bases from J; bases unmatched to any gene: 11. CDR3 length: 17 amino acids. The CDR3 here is CASSPQQGNIGGNTIYF. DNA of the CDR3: TGTGCCAGCTCACCTCAACAGGGGAACATAGGTGGAAACACCATATATTTT.

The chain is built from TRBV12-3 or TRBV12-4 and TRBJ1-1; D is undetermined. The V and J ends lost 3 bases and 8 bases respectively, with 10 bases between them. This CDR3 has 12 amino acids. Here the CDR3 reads CASSFRAGEAFF. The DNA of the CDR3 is TGTGCCAGCAGTTTTCGTGCGGGCGAAGCTTTCTTT.

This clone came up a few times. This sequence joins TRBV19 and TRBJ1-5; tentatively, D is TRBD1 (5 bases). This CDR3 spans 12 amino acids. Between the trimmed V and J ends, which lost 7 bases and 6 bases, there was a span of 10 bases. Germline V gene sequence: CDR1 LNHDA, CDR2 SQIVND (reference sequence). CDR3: CASTRQGQPQHF. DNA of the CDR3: TGTGCCAGTACCAGGCAGGGTCAGCCCCAGCATTTT.

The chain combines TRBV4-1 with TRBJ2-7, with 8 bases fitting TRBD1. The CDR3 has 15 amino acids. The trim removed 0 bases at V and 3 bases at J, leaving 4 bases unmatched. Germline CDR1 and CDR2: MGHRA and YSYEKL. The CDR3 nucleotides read TGCGCCAGCAGCCAAGATGGACAGGGAGTCTACGAGCAGTACTTC. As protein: CASSQDGQGVYEQYF.

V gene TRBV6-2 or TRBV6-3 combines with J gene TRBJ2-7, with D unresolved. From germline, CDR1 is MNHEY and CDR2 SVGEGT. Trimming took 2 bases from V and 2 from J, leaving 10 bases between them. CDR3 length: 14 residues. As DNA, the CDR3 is TGTGCCAGCAGTTACGGCCAGGTTACCTACGAGCAGTACTTC. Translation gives CASSYGQVTYEQYF.

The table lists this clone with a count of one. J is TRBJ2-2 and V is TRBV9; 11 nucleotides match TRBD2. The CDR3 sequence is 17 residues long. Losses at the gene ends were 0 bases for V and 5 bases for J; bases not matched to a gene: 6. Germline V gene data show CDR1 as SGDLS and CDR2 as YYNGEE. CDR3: CASSVAPPSGGTGELFF. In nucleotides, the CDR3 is TGTGCCAGCAGCGTAGCTCCCCCTAGCGGGGGGACCGGGGAGCTGTTTTTT.